One sample yielded the 32 T cell receptor beta chains listed below, sequenced in a study of blood T cells in healthy people across ages (dated by TCRdb to the mid-2010s). Library method: 5' RACE. The reads were generated on an Illumina HiSeq 2500. A second PCR of about 6 to 12 cycles was run with a J-beta primer mix and a sample-barcoded 5' primer. TCRdb trimmed the raw reads at Q25, called clones with MiXCR and kept productive beta chains. Identical CDR3 proteins give one entry, which carries the most common genes and DNA. The sample table records 2 million or so distinct CDR3 sequences; 49% of these occur just once. Of the sample, less than 2.5% is held by the ten largest clones. Sequencing was done on a sample of blood. These receptors all come from a woman aged 40 to 50 in good health.

Many counts were recorded for this clonotype. This chain joins TRBV6-6 and TRBJ2-5, with D perhaps matching TRBD1 (6 bases). The CDR3 is 12 residues long. V shed 7 bases and J shed 4 bases, with 10 bases lying between them. Germline-derived CDR1 and CDR2 are MNHNY and SVGAGI (reference sequence). The CDR3 coding sequence is TGTGCCAGCACGATACAGGGAGAGACCCAGTACTTC. Translated, it gives CASTIQGETQYF.

The chain recombines TRBV12-3 or TRBV12-4 with TRBJ2-5, with 11 positions matching TRBD2. The CDR3 length is 15 residues. V trimming: 6 bases; J trimming: 5 bases; junction bases outside the gene matches: 8. The CDR3: CASRVSGGAGETQYF. The CDR3 DNA follows: TGTGCCAGCAGGGTTAGCGGGGGGGCAGGGGAGACCCAGTACTTC.

The CDR3 here is CASSASPGQLPTSYNEQFF. Written as DNA, the CDR3 is TGTGCCAGCAGCGCATCACCGGGACAGCTACCGACCTCCTACAATGAGCAGTTCTTC. The rearrangement joins TRBV9 to TRBJ2-1, with 7 bases that match TRBD1. This CDR3 contains 19 residues. Trimming cost V 3 bases and J 0 bases; bases outside gene matches: 15. The germline V gene has CDR1 SGDLS and CDR2 YYNGEE.

The chain uses TRBV6-5 and TRBJ1-2, with TRBD1 matching over 10 bases. J lost 7 bases, V lost 4 bases, and 9 bases had no gene match. The CDR3 contains 15 residues. Germline V lookup: CDR1 MNHEY, CDR2 SVGAGI. DNA for the CDR3: TGTGCCAGCAGTTTCCAGGGACAGGGGAATCCTGGCTACACCTTC. Translated: CASSFQGQGNPGYTF.

In its sample, this clonotype was seen a few times. V usage is TRBV3-1 and J usage is TRBJ2-5; D not resolved. CDR3 length equals 13 residues. The ends were cut back, 2 bases at V and 2 bases at J, with 6 bases in the middle. Germline lookup yields CDR1 LGHDT and CDR2 YNNKEL (reference sequence). The CDR3 loop reads CASSQPSQETQYF. In DNA, the CDR3 is TGTGCCAGCAGCCAACCGTCACAAGAGACCCAGTACTTC.

J is TRBJ2-7 and V is TRBV27; possibly TRBD1 for D (6 bases). The CDR3 consists of 14 residues. From germline, CDR1 is MNHEY and CDR2 SMNVEV (reference sequence). V gave up 3 bases and J gave up 6 bases, with 15 bases separating them. In DNA, the CDR3 is TGTGCCAGCAGTTTGAACAGGGTTGTTTCCGAGCAGTACTTC. It specifies CASSLNRVVSEQYF.

This sequence joins TRBV6-5 and TRBJ2-1; D could derive from TRBD1 or TRBD2 (5 bases each). Deletions cut 8 bases from V and 7 bases from J, with 21 bases between. The germline CDR1 and CDR2 sequences are MNHEY and SVGAGI. The CDR3 consists of 15 residues. CDR3 sequence: CASVNLGDRRNEQFF. CDR3 DNA: TGTGCCAGCGTTAACCTGGGGGATCGGCGTAATGAGCAGTTCTTC.

This clonotype was recorded once. The gene calls are TRBV10-3 and TRBJ1-4; D unclear. This CDR3 region has 14 residues. Germline V gene sequence: CDR1 ENHRY, CDR2 SYGVKD. V lost 1 base and J 6 bases, leaving 9 bases between the germline ends. The CDR3 coding sequence is TGTGCCATCAGTGAGTTCAGTACAGATGAAAAACTGTTTTTT. Protein: CAISEFSTDEKLFF.

This chain connects TRBV27 to TRBJ2-1; perhaps TRBD1 as D (5 bases). CDR3 length: 13 amino acids. V was shortened by 6 bases and J by 6 bases, with 12 bases between the two germline ends. Germline assignment: CDR1 MNHEY and CDR2 SMNVEV (reference sequence). As DNA, the CDR3 is TGTGCCAGCAGGTTCCCAGGGTCCAATGAGCAGTTCTTC. This encodes CASRFPGSNEQFF.

The sample holds one count of this clonotype. The V and J genes are TRBV2 and TRBJ2-3; 9 bases map to TRBD1. Germline V gene data show CDR1 as SNHLY and CDR2 as FYNNEI. The CDR3 totals 17 residues. Germline trimming cut 5 bases from V and 4 bases from J; bases unmatched to any gene: 13. CDR3 sequence reads: CASSPFGTGIKADTQYF. CDR3 DNA sequence: TGTGCCAGCAGTCCCTTTGGGACAGGGATTAAGGCAGATACGCAGTATTTT.

This clonotype was seen more than once but under ten times. The gene calls are TRBV7-9 and TRBJ2-5, with TRBD2 matching over 11 bases. Germline V gene data show CDR1 as SEHNR and CDR2 as FQNEAQ (reference sequence). Unmatched junction bases numbered 2, after V lost 3 bases and J lost 2 bases. This CDR3 has 15 residues. The CDR3 protein is CASSFTSGSQETQYF. The DNA of the CDR3 is TGTGCCAGCAGCTTTACTAGCGGGAGTCAAGAGACCCAGTACTTC.

The chain is built from TRBV5-1 and TRBJ2-1; tentatively, D is TRBD2 (6 bases). The V gene lost 1 base and the J gene lost 1 base, with 15 bases spanning the gap. The CDR3 contains 17 residues. From germline, CDR1 is SGHRS and CDR2 YFSETQ. The CDR3 protein is CASSLRGGIESYNEQFF. DNA of the CDR3: TGCGCCAGCAGCTTGCGGGGCGGGATCGAATCCTACAATGAGCAGTTCTTC.

The J gene is TRBJ2-1, the V gene TRBV7-2, with TRBD2 matching 9 bases. J was trimmed by 0 bases and V by 1 base; bases with no gene match: 7. This CDR3 comprises 18 residues. Germline CDR1 is SGHTA and CDR2 is FQGNSA. The CDR3 protein is CASSLVPLAGSSYNEQFF. In DNA form, the CDR3 reads TGTGCCAGCAGCTTAGTCCCCCTAGCGGGGAGCTCCTACAATGAGCAGTTCTTC.

The genes are TRBV7-2 and TRBJ2-1, with 7 bases aligning to TRBD1. Trimming cost V 0 bases and J 1 base; bases outside gene matches: 3. CDR1 is SGHTA and CDR2 is FQGNSA in the germline V gene. The CDR3 spans 16 residues. The CDR3 nucleotides are TGTGCCAGCAGCTTAGCAACAGGGGTGTCCTACAATGAGCAGTTCTTC. It translates to CASSLATGVSYNEQFF.

The chain combines TRBV9 with TRBJ2-1, with 9 bases that match TRBD2. The length of the CDR3 is 16 residues. Losses at the gene ends were 4 bases for V and 6 bases for J; bases not matched to a gene: 11. The V gene's germline CDR1 is SGDLS and CDR2 YYNGEE. The CDR3 here is CASSPTSGGYVNEQFF. DNA for the CDR3: TGTGCCAGCAGCCCCACCAGCGGGGGGTACGTCAATGAGCAGTTCTTC.

A few counts support this clonotype. CDR3 DNA sequence: TGTGCCAGCAGCCAGGGACAGCCACAAGAGACCCAGTACTTC. Translation gives CASSQGQPQETQYF. J is TRBJ2-5 and V is TRBV7-9, with 7 bases matching TRBD1. With 5 bases clipped from V and 2 bases from J, the junction kept 5 bases outside the gene matches. This CDR3 is built from 14 residues. Germline loops: CDR1 SEHNR, CDR2 FQNEAQ (reference sequence).

The chain joins TRBV6-5 to TRBJ2-5; 7 positions agree with TRBD1. This CDR3 comprises 13 residues. Germline values: CDR1 MNHEY, CDR2 SVGAGI. The junction had 10 bases not matched to a gene; V was cut back by 10 bases and J by 5 bases. The CDR3: CAISTGRMETQYF. The CDR3 nucleotides are TGTGCCATCTCGACAGGGAGAATGGAGACCCAGTACTTC.

The chain has TRBV5-1 and TRBJ1-2, with D possibly matching TRBD1 (5 bases). Between the trimmed V and J ends, which lost 5 bases and 2 bases, there was a span of 13 bases. The length of the CDR3 is 14 residues. Germline assignment: CDR1 SGHRS and CDR2 YFSETQ. For the CDR3, the DNA is TGCGCCAGCAGGATGGGGCACGGGAACTATGGCTACACCTTC. Amino acids: CASRMGHGNYGYTF.

The J gene is TRBJ2-5, the V gene TRBV4-2; no definite D call. Germline V CDR1 and CDR2: LGHNA, YNFKEQ. This CDR3 is built from 13 residues. V was trimmed by 4 bases and J by 3 bases, leaving 9 bases between them. The CDR3 reads CASSRLGEETQYF. The CDR3 DNA sequence: TGTGCCAGCAGCCGACTTGGTGAAGAGACCCAGTACTTC.

This clonotype was detected a few times. The chain couples TRBV6-2 or TRBV6-3 to TRBJ2-7, with 9 positions matching TRBD2. V lost 4 bases and J lost 5; bases outside the gene matches: 3. This CDR3 contains 13 residues. Germline CDR1 reads MNHEY; CDR2 reads SVGEGT. The CDR3 nucleotides read TGTGCCAGCAGTTCCATAGCGGGGGACGAGCAGTACTTC. It is translated as CASSSIAGDEQYF.

The genes are TRBV18 and TRBJ1-2; D remains unclear. V lost 9 bases and J lost 7, with 15 bases in between. The V gene's germline CDR1 is KGHSH and CDR2 LQKENI. The CDR3 is 12 amino acids. The CDR3 region has the DNA TGTGCCAGTGGACCCCCTACGGGTGGCTACACCTTC. This codes for CASGPPTGGYTF.

This clonotype was found a few times. Mismatch with germline at one junction end may stem from a read error. The chain has TRBV7-7 and TRBJ2-4; TRBD1 matches 9 bases. The J call may be incorrect, as the DNA end agrees better with TRBJ2-7. Germline V gene data show CDR1 as SSHAT and CDR2 as FNYEAQ (reference sequence). There are 14 residues in the CDR3. Written as DNA, the CDR3 is TGTGCTAGCAGCTTAGATACAGGGGGCGGCGAGCAGTACTTC. Translation: CASSLDTGGGEQYF.

The rearrangement uses TRBV20-1 and TRBJ2-5; D call uncertain. V gave up 5 bases and J gave up 1 base, with 14 bases separating them. The CDR3 is made up of 14 amino acids. Germline V gene lookup returns CDR1 DFQATT and CDR2 SNEGSKA (reference sequence). CDR3 in amino acids: CSAVGGTLQETQYF. CDR3 bases: TGCAGTGCTGTCGGCGGAACTCTCCAAGAGACCCAGTACTTC.

The rearrangement uses TRBV29-1 and TRBJ1-2, with D unclear. The CDR3 consists of 12 residues. The germline gives CDR1 SQVTM, CDR2 ANQGSEA. Trimming took off 7 bases at V and 4 bases at J, with 13 bases between the two ends. The CDR3 protein is CSAARATYGYTF. In nucleotides, the CDR3 is TGCAGCGCCGCGCGGGCTACCTATGGCTACACCTTC.

V gene TRBV20-1 combines with J gene TRBJ2-5; tentative D call: TRBD2 (7 bases). V lost 5 bases, J lost 1 base, and 11 bases lay in between. CDR1 and CDR2 (germline): DFQATT, SNEGSKA (reference sequence). CDR3 size: 13 residues. The CDR3 nucleotides read TGCAGTGCTCTACGGGGGGCCCAAGAGACCCAGTACTTC. It specifies CSALRGAQETQYF.

This chain links TRBV24-1 with TRBJ2-1; the match to TRBD2 covers 9 bases. The V segment lost 4 bases and the J segment 4 bases; nucleotides outside the gene matches: 10. The CDR3 extends over 17 amino acids. Germline CDR1 and CDR2: KGHDR and SFDVKD. For the CDR3, the DNA is TGTGCCACCAGTGACCCAAGCGGGGGGCACAATTACAATGAGCAGTTCTTC. This codes for CATSDPSGGHNYNEQFF.

The rearrangement links TRBV24-1 to TRBJ2-5, with a weak D call TRBD2 (6 bases). This CDR3 has 13 residues. CDR1 and CDR2 from the germline V gene are KGHDR and SFDVKD. V was cut by 7 bases and J by 5 bases, with 13 bases left in between. The CDR3 loop is CATRSSGVETQYF. The CDR3 DNA reads TGTGCCACCAGAAGCTCGGGGGTTGAGACCCAGTACTTC.

A few counts support this clonotype. This chain connects TRBV9 to TRBJ2-6, with D perhaps matching TRBD2 (6 bases). The CDR3 is 19 amino acids. V lost 1 base, J lost 2 bases, and 19 bases lay in between. CDR1 and CDR2 from the germline V gene are SGDLS and YYNGEE. The CDR3 loop reads CASSVKFQEGSAGANVLTF. The CDR3 DNA is TGTGCCAGCAGCGTAAAGTTCCAGGAGGGGTCAGCTGGGGCCAACGTCCTGACTTTC.

In this sample, this clonotype turned up a few times. The CDR3 here is CASSPQDTTGELFF. The CDR3 DNA follows: TGCGCCAGCAGCCCACAAGACACCACCGGGGAGCTGTTTTTT. This chain uses TRBV4-1 with TRBJ2-2; D is unresolved. The CDR3 runs 14 residues. CDR1 and CDR2 from the germline V gene are MGHRA and YSYEKL. Trimming stripped 4 bases from V and 4 bases from J, with 10 bases between.

V and J are TRBV5-1 and TRBJ2-1; 7 bases match TRBD1. The germline V gene encodes CDR1 SGHRS and CDR2 YFSETQ. This CDR3 comprises 18 residues. The V and J ends lost 4 bases and 1 base, in that order; junction bases with no gene match: 14. The CDR3 DNA sequence: TGCGCCAGCAGCCCCGGGACAGATCACACGTTTTCCTACAATGAGCAGTTCTTC. It specifies CASSPGTDHTFSYNEQFF.

In its sample, this clonotype was seen once. As DNA, the CDR3 is TGTGCCAGCAGCTTTCAGCGGCACCTAGCCGAGCAGTACTTC. It translates to CASSFQRHLAEQYF. The chain carries TRBV7-2 and TRBJ2-4; D possibly corresponds to TRBD2 (5 bases). The J call is in doubt because the DNA end fits TRBJ2-7 better. The CDR3 extends over 14 amino acids. Germline V lookup: CDR1 SGHTA, CDR2 FQGNSA.

In its sample, this clonotype was seen once. V and J are TRBV6-4 and TRBJ1-2, with D unclear. This CDR3 comprises 13 residues. Trimming left V 4 bases short and J 8 bases short, with 14 bases between. The germline gives CDR1 MRHNA, CDR2 SNTAGT. The CDR3: CASSVDTVTGYTF. The CDR3 DNA follows: TGTGCCAGCAGTGTAGACACAGTAACAGGCTACACCTTC.